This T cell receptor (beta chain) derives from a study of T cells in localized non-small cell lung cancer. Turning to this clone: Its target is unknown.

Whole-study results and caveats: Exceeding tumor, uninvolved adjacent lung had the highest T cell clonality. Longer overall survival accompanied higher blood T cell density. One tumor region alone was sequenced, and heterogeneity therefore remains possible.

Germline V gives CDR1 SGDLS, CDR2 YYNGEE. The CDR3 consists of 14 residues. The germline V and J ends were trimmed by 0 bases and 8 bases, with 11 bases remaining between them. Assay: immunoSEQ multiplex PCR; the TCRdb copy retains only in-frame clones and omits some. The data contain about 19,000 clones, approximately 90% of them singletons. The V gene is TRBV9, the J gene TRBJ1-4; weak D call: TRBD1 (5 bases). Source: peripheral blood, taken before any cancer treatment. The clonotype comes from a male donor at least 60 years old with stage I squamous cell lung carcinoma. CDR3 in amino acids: CASSVAGFGEKLFF. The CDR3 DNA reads TGTGCCAGCAGCGTAGCAGGGTTCGGCGAAAAACTGTTTTTT.